The 2 T cell receptor beta chains below were found in one sample sequenced in a study of shared clonotypes between healthy human individuals. Generated by immunoSEQ multiplex PCR, the TCRdb table keeps only in-frame clones and is missing some. This sample has millions of clones, with about 95% found just once. The naive CD8 subset, CD45RO-negative cells positively selected for CCR7, excluded terminally differentiated effector memory CD45RA+ cells. What was sequenced was naive CD8+ T cells sorted from blood. These receptors were obtained from a man aged 18 to 29 in good health.

The chain is built from TRBV9 and TRBJ1-1, with TRBD1 identical over 7 bases. Germline trimming cut 0 bases from V and 0 bases from J; bases unmatched to any gene: 14. The germline V gene encodes CDR1 SGDLS and CDR2 YYNGEE. The CDR3 loop spans 19 amino acids. In DNA, the CDR3 is TGTGCCAGCAGCGTAGAGGGGGGACAGTATGAGGCGATGAACACTGAAGCTTTCTTT. Translating gives CASSVEGGQYEAMNTEAFF. Filled out from reference TRBV9 and TRBJ1-1, the complete variable domain reads DSGVTQTPKHLITATGQRVTLRCSPRSGDLSVYWYQQSLDQGLQFLIQYYNGEERAKGNILERFSAQQFPDLHSELNLSSLELGDSALYFCASSVEGGQYEAMNTEAFFGQGTRLTVV.

The rearrangement links TRBV19 to TRBJ2-7; D is undetermined. Trimming pared 3 bases from V and 4 bases from J, leaving 13 bases between. The CDR3 is made up of 14 amino acids. Germline V gene sequence: CDR1 LNHDA, CDR2 SQIVND (reference sequence). CDR3 DNA: TGTGCCAGTAGTATCTTGTTCCCGTCTTACGAGCAGTACTTC. Encoded protein: CASSILFPSYEQYF.